This T cell receptor beta chain was found in a study of technical replicates of blood from a few donors. TCRdb's table, derived via immunoSEQ multiplex PCR, lists solely in-frame clones and lacks some. Among about 15,000 clones, 82% were seen once, and the ten largest hold 10%. V lost 7 bases and J 2 bases, leaving 14 bases between the germline ends. This CDR3 comprises 14 residues. Germline lookup yields CDR1 SGHNT and CDR2 YYREEE (reference sequence). Sequencing was done on a sample of PBMCs. This TCR came from a human donor in good health. Some clones in this sample may be carry-over from other donors' samples. This chain uses TRBV5-4 with TRBJ2-3; D remains unclear. The CDR3 loop is CASGNPRTTDTQYF. The DNA for the CDR3 is TGTGCCAGCGGCAACCCAAGAACCACAGATACGCAGTATTTT.